This T cell receptor (beta chain) derives from a study of technical replicates of blood from several donors. The germline V gene encodes CDR1 MNHEY and CDR2 SMNVEV (reference sequence). The CDR3 contains 14 residues. The ends were cut back, 3 bases at V and 5 bases at J, with 11 bases in the middle. This clone was recorded only once. Measured with immunoSEQ multiplex PCR; TCRdb has only the in-frame clones, and not every one. The profile shows under 85,000 clones, approximately 92% of them singletons. The receptor comes from a human donor in good health. Some clones in this sample may be carry-over from other donors' samples. Sequenced input: T cells isolated from PBMCs. V is TRBV27 and J is TRBJ1-5; D is possibly TRBD1 (5 bases). The CDR3 reads CASSFVGGYQPQHF. CDR3 in DNA: TGTGCCAGCAGTTTTGTGGGGGGGTATCAGCCCCAGCATTTT.